This T cell receptor beta chain emerged from a study of blood T cell repertoires in COVID-19. Across the study: PBMCs, B-cell-depleted T cells, or T cells were the source of the cDNA or gDNA that made up the material.

Original handling: Reference gene primers were amplified, and this amplification served to estimate nucleated cell counts. Sequenced by immunoSEQ multiplex PCR; TCRdb stores in-frame clones only, minus some. V, J and clone size are taken as reported in that table, and D and trimming were inferred from the DNA itself. The data contain roughly 150,000 clones, approximately 84% of them singletons. Seattle's enrolled individuals joined amid active infection and were then monitored longitudinally. V was cut by 2 bases and J by 3 bases, with 12 bases left in between. CDR1 SGHKS and CDR2 YYEKEE come from the germline V gene (reference sequence). The CDR3 length is 15 residues.

Sequencing used peripheral blood. The genes are TRBV5-5 and TRBJ1-5, with unresolved D. This clonotype was sampled from a woman older than 75 with COVID-19, enrolled during active disease. In DNA form, the CDR3 reads TGTGCCAGCAGCTTTGGATCTGGGCTCAATCAGCCCCAGCATTTT. This encodes CASSFGSGLNQPQHF.